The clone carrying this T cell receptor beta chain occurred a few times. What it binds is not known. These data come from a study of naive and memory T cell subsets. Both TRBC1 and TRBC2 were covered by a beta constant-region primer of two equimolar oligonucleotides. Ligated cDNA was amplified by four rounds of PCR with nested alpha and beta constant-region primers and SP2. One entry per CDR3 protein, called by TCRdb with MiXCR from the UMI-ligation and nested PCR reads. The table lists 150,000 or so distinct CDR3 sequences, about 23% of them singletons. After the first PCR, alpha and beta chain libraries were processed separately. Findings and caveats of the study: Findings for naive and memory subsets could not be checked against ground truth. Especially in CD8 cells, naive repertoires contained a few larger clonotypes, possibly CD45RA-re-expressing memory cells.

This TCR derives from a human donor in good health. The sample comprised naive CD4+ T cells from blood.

The CDR3: CASSHNDYEQYF. CDR3 nucleotide sequence: TGTGCCAGCAGTCATAACGACTACGAGCAGTACTTC. The rearrangement links TRBV7-2 to TRBJ2-7; D is undetermined. Trimming removed 6 bases from V and 3 bases from J, with 9 bases in between. This CDR3 comprises 12 residues. Germline loops: CDR1 SGHTA, CDR2 FQGNSA. The full variable domain, completed using reference TRBV7-2 and TRBJ2-7, is GAGVSQSPSNKVTEKGKDVELRCDPISGHTALYWYRQSLGQGLEFLIYFQGNSAPDKSGLPSDRFSAERTGGSVSTLTIQRTQQEDSAVYLCASSHNDYEQYFGPGTRLTVT.